The TCR beta chain under discussion was sequenced for a study of cytomegalovirus exposure and HLA in healthy donors. Study findings and constraints: TCR beta sequences numbering around 15,000 were associated with HLA alleles at 0.05 false discovery rate in a later analysis.

Primers: 60 Vbeta forward and 13 Jbeta reverse. Produced via immunoSEQ multiplex PCR; TCRdb's table is partial and in-frame only. Of 90,000 to 150,000 clones listed, about 9.4% are singletons. As concerns this clone: The antigen is unknown.

Germline V gives CDR1 SNHLY, CDR2 FYNNEI. V gave up 7 bases and J gave up 3 bases, with 9 bases separating them. The CDR3 is 13 amino acids. Sequences were obtained from PBMCs. The sequence derives from a woman aged 35 to 49 in good health and CMV-seropositive. The chain links TRBV2 to TRBJ1-4; the D gene is possibly TRBD1 (5 bases). The CDR3 DNA reads as TGTGCCAGCAAGCGACAGTCTAATGAAAAACTGTTTTTT. Its protein product is CASKRQSNEKLFF.